This TCR beta chain was observed in a study of CD8+ T cells in alopecia areata. Study-wide results and limits: Normal-skin resident alphabeta T cells also appear among scalp sample sequences. Many expanded lesional clones remained in scalp and blood on tofacitinib. The study found tofacitinib significantly decreased scalp clonality and expanded CD8+ clones among the top 100. Clonality in lesional scalp, especially alopecia totalis/universalis, exceeded that of normal scalp.

Sequencing templates came from extracted RNA that was reverse transcribed into cDNA. TCRdb keeps only in-frame clones here, not all; method: immunoSEQ multiplex PCR. The table lists 150,000 to 200,000 clones, 45% to 75% of them singletons. Specified treatment: oral pan-JAK inhibitor, 5-10 mg twice daily. A note on this clone: The target antigen is unknown.

Looked up from germline, CDR1 is MNHEY and CDR2 is SVGAGI. Trimming cost V 6 bases and J 6 bases, with 18 bases left between them. CDR3 length: 14 residues. The sample in question was CD4+ T cells sorted from blood, obtained at week 4, from a patient treated with tofacitinib. The TCR was taken from a human donor with alopecia areata. The chain employs TRBV6-5 and TRBJ2-7, with D perhaps given as TRBD1 or TRBD2 (5 bases each). The CDR3 coding sequence is TGTGCCAGCAGAATAGAGGGACGTCGAGGCGAGCAGTACTTC. The encoded protein is CASRIEGRRGEQYF.